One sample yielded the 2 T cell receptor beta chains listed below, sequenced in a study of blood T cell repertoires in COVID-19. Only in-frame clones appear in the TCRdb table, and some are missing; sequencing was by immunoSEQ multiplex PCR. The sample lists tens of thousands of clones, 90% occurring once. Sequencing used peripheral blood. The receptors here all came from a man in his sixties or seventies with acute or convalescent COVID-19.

The DNA for the CDR3 is TGTGCCAGCAGTGCACGATGGACAGGGGGAACGTTAGGTCAGCCCCAGCATTTT. Translating it yields CASSARWTGGTLGQPQHF. V is TRBV6-1 and J is TRBJ1-5; 10 positions agree with TRBD1. V shed 4 bases and J 6 bases; nucleotides not matched to a gene: 15. Germline V gene lookup returns CDR1 MNHNS and CDR2 SASEGT. The CDR3 covers 18 residues.

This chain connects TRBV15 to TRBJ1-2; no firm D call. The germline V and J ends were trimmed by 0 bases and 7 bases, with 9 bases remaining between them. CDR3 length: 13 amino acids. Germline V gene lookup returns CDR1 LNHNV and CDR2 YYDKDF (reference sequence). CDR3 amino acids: CATSRDRLGGYTF. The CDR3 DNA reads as TGTGCCACCAGCAGAGACAGGCTGGGTGGCTACACCTTC. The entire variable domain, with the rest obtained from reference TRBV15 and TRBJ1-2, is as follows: DAMVIQNPRYQVTQFGKPVTLSCSQTLNHNVMYWYQQKSSQAPKLLFHYYDKDFNNEADTPDNFQSRRPNTSFCFLDIRSPGLGDTAMYLCATSRDRLGGYTFGSGTRLTVV.